The 17 T cell receptor beta chains below all came from one sample that was sequenced in a study of T cells in Graves' hyperthyroidism and ophthalmopathy. RNA transcripts gave rise to amplified TCR beta CDR3 regions. When the TCR CDR3 underwent first-round RT-PCR, the HTBI primer set was used. TCRdb analysed the multiplex PCR reads with MiXCR anew, one entry per CDR3 protein. Seen here are roughly 250,000 distinct CDR3 sequences, approximately 23% observed once, and the top ten hold 50% to 75%. Sequencing was performed on blood. The source of these receptors is a man aged 25-40 years with Graves' ophthalmopathy.

The chain is built from TRBV5-6 and TRBJ1-3; D might be TRBD1 (5 bases). Germline CDR1 and CDR2: SGHDT and YYEEEE. Trimming took off 3 bases at V and 0 bases at J, with 19 bases between the two ends. The CDR3 loop spans 18 amino acids. CDR3 sequence: CASSSAREIPNSGNTIYF. The CDR3 region has the DNA TGTGCCAGCAGCTCCGCCAGGGAAATCCCGAACTCTGGAAACACCATATATTTT.

The table lists this clonotype with many counts. The chain combines TRBV11-2 with TRBJ2-3; 8 bases are shared with TRBD2. The CDR3 loop spans 17 amino acids. Germline-derived CDR1 and CDR2 are SGHAT and FQNNGV. Trimming at V came to 0 bases and at J to 0 bases, leaving 5 bases not matched to a gene. The CDR3: CASSLDPPGGSTDTQYF. The CDR3 DNA reads as TGTGCCAGCAGCTTAGATCCCCCGGGAGGGAGCACAGATACGCAGTATTTT.

The V call is TRBV24-1, the J call TRBJ2-6; D not certain. Trimming took off 3 bases at V and 0 bases at J, with 8 bases between the two ends. This CDR3 has 16 amino acids. The germline gives CDR1 KGHDR, CDR2 SFDVKD. The CDR3 nucleotides are TGTGCCACCAGTGATCCCAGCCTCTCTGGGGCCAACGTCCTGACTTTC. Protein: CATSDPSLSGANVLTF.

This clonotype has only a few counts. The CDR3: CSASDSGRSYEQYF. DNA of the CDR3: TGCAGTGCTAGTGATAGCGGGAGGTCCTACGAGCAGTACTTC. V gene TRBV20-1 combines with J gene TRBJ2-7; 10 positions agree with TRBD2. V shed 3 bases, J shed 1 base, and the junction held 3 bases outside the gene matches. The germline V gene has CDR1 DFQATT and CDR2 SNEGSKA (reference sequence). The CDR3 has 14 residues.

This clonotype was found many times. V usage is TRBV28 and J usage is TRBJ2-7; the match to TRBD2 covers 8 bases. J gave up 1 base and V 4 bases, and 9 bases lay outside the gene matches. The CDR3 is made up of 16 amino acids. The germline V gene has CDR1 MDHEN and CDR2 SYDVKM. The CDR3 loop is CASSSTGGGGSYEQYF. CDR3 DNA: TGTGCCAGCAGTTCCACCGGGGGGGGGGGTTCCTACGAGCAGTACTTC. The full variable domain, with the rest looked up from reference TRBV28 and TRBJ2-7, is DVKVTQSSRYLVKRTGEKVFLECVQDMDHENMFWYRQDPGLGLRLIYFSYDVKMKEKGDIPEGYSVSREKKERFSLILESASTNQTSMYLCASSSTGGGGSYEQYFGPGTRLTVT.

This clonotype has a count of ten or more. J is TRBJ2-3 and V is TRBV20-1, with 13 bases aligning to TRBD2. Trimming took 0 bases from V and 2 from J; bases not matched to a gene: 2. The CDR3 is 16 residues long. Germline-derived CDR1 and CDR2 are DFQATT and SNEGSKA (reference sequence). CDR3 nucleotide sequence: TGCAGTGCTAGAGACGGGACTAGCGGGATCACAGATACGCAGTATTTT. It codes for CSARDGTSGITDTQYF.

This clonotype has a count of ten or more. The chain couples TRBV11-2 to TRBJ1-2; TRBD1 aligns across 10 bases. Germline V gives CDR1 SGHAT, CDR2 FQNNGV. V was pared by 5 bases and J by 7 bases, with 13 bases of the junction left unmatched. This CDR3 is built from 16 residues. CDR3 sequence: CASSHYRDRGSGGYTF. In DNA, the CDR3 is TGTGCCAGCAGCCACTACCGGGACAGGGGTTCGGGTGGCTACACCTTC.

The chain links TRBV15 to TRBJ2-7, with TRBD1 matching 7 bases. The CDR3 length is 15 residues. The germline gives CDR1 LNHNV, CDR2 YYDKDF (reference sequence). J lost 4 bases, V lost 5 bases, and 11 bases had no gene match. CDR3 bases: TGTGCCACCAGCTTCAGGTTGGGGACAGCGTACGAGCAGTACTTC. It is translated as CATSFRLGTAYEQYF.

The rearrangement links TRBV10-3 to TRBJ2-1; 7 nucleotides agree with TRBD1. CDR3 size: 17 residues. Trimming cost V 0 bases and J 2 bases; bases outside gene matches: 7. CDR1 and CDR2 from the germline V gene are ENHRY and SYGVKD. CDR3 sequence (DNA): TGTGCCATCAGTGAGTCGCCGAGGGGGCGTACCTACAATGAGCAGTTCTTC. The encoded protein is CAISESPRGRTYNEQFF.

V and J are TRBV24-1 and TRBJ1-5; the match to TRBD1 covers 9 bases. Germline V CDR1 and CDR2: KGHDR, SFDVKD. With V trimmed by 4 bases and J by 3 bases, 6 bases remained unmatched. The CDR3 length is 16 residues. The CDR3 reads CATSESGTGLNQPQHF. DNA of the CDR3: TGTGCCACCAGTGAGTCCGGGACAGGGCTCAATCAGCCCCAGCATTTT.

This clonotype was observed at least ten times. The V and J genes are TRBV5-1 and TRBJ2-7; TRBD1 matches at 11 bases. V lost 1 base to trimming and J lost 5 bases; unmatched junction nucleotides: 11. Germline V lookup: CDR1 SGHRS, CDR2 YFSETQ. There are 17 residues in the CDR3. CDR3 sequence (DNA): TGCGCCAGCAGCTTGTTGCCCCCGGGACAGGGGGTACACGAGCAGTACTTC. It encodes CASSLLPPGQGVHEQYF.

This clonotype was detected only a few times. CDR3 amino acids: CASSPQTGGRGYEQFF. CDR3 nucleotide sequence: TGTGCCAGCAGCCCTCAAACAGGGGGAAGAGGGTATGAGCAGTTCTTC. V and J are TRBV3-1 and TRBJ2-1; 8 bases line up with TRBD1. Germline V lookup: CDR1 LGHDT, CDR2 YNNKEL (reference sequence). The CDR3 consists of 16 residues. V gave up 4 bases and J gave up 8 bases; unmatched junction bases: 13.

This chain connects TRBV5-1 to TRBJ2-3, with D unclear. The CDR3 length is 14 residues. CDR1 is SGHRS, CDR2 YFSETQ, per germline. The ends were cut back, 4 bases at V and 2 bases at J, with 11 bases in the middle. The CDR3 sequence is CASSRLALTDTQYF. The CDR3 DNA follows: TGCGCCAGCAGCCGGTTGGCACTCACAGATACGCAGTATTTT.

The V gene is TRBV7-9, the J gene TRBJ1-4, with 10 bases fitting TRBD1. Germline V gene sequence: CDR1 SEHNR, CDR2 FQNEAQ (reference sequence). Losses at the gene ends were 3 bases for V and 6 bases for J; bases not matched to a gene: 1. The CDR3 is made up of 14 amino acids. The CDR3 is CASSLDRGDEKLFF. The DNA for the CDR3 is TGTGCCAGCAGCTTGGACAGGGGGGATGAAAAACTGTTTTTT.

In its sample, this clonotype was seen many times. The J gene is TRBJ1-2, the V gene TRBV28; D unclear. The V gene lost 6 bases and the J gene lost 6 bases, with 23 bases spanning the gap. The CDR3 loop spans 16 amino acids. Germline CDR1 and CDR2: MDHEN and SYDVKM. The CDR3 bases are TGTGCCAGCAGACTTGGGATAGCCCTCTTGGCTGATGGCTACACCTTC. Its protein is CASRLGIALLADGYTF.

The chain uses TRBV27 and TRBJ1-5; D is ambiguous. The CDR3 has 13 residues. Trimming removed 6 bases at V and 4 bases at J, with 10 bases between. Germline V gene lookup returns CDR1 MNHEY and CDR2 SMNVEV (reference sequence). CDR3 sequence: CASSQVRNQPQHF. The CDR3 DNA sequence: TGTGCCAGCAGCCAAGTGCGGAATCAGCCCCAGCATTTT.

This clonotype appeared many times. In DNA, the CDR3 is TGTGCCTGGAGTGCCGGGACGGGAGAAGCTTTCTTT. This encodes CAWSAGTGEAFF. The V gene is TRBV30, the J gene TRBJ1-1; perhaps TRBD1 as D (5 bases). The CDR3 covers 12 residues. V was pared by 1 base and J by 8 bases, with 11 bases between. The V gene's germline CDR1 is GTSNPN and CDR2 SVGIG (reference sequence).